This TCR beta chain was obtained from a study of human T cells and chemical hapten exposure. Study-wide background: The study lasted approximately 25 weeks, and patients were dosed weekly with diphenylcyclopropenone on the scalp throughout.

In this sample, this clonotype turned up many times. Time point specified: patch test 2, 6 weeks after DPC sensitization. Treatment reported: therapeutic diphenylcyclopropenone sensitization with weekly scalp DPC. TCRdb fed the RACE reads into MiXCR, producing one record per CDR3 protein. Of about 350,000 distinct CDR3 sequences listed, around 6% were seen once; the top ten hold approximately 5.4%. Germline CDR1 is SNHLY and CDR2 is FYNNEI. V shed 3 bases, J shed 6 bases, and the junction held 9 bases outside the gene matches. This CDR3 comprises 17 residues. The gene calls are TRBV2 and TRBJ2-1; 12 positions agree with TRBD2. This sample comprised whole blood, obtained in connection with sensitization to the hapten diphenylcyclopropenone (DPC). The TCR sequence derives from a woman younger than 30 with alopecia areata. Some clones in this sample may be carry-over from other donors' samples. For the CDR3, the DNA is TGTGCCAGCAGTGACCGACTAGCGGGGGTTGGGCTCAATGAGCAGTTCTTC. This translates into CASSDRLAGVGLNEQFF.